Listed here are 9 T cell receptor beta chains from one sample, sequenced in a study of CD8 T cells in Susac syndrome. Random hexamers were used to reverse transcribe an amount of roughly 0.45 to 1 ug RNA. TCRdb analysed the immunoSEQ multiplex PCR reads with MiXCR anew, one entry per CDR3 protein. The sample records 150,000 to 200,000 distinct CDR3 sequences, over 85% being singletons. Sequenced input: CD4+ T cells from PBMCs. Receptor source: a human donor in good health.

This chain links TRBV5-1 with TRBJ1-4; the D is unclear. Germline V lookup: CDR1 SGHRS, CDR2 YFSETQ. The V gene lost 7 bases and the J gene lost 11 bases, with 21 bases spanning the gap. This CDR3 spans 14 amino acids. The CDR3 region has the DNA TGCGCCAGCGGCGACCGGAGCCCAGGTGGTAAACTGTTTTTT. It translates to CASGDRSPGGKLFF.

The rearrangement links TRBV2 to TRBJ1-5; 10 bases map to TRBD1. The CDR3 runs 15 residues. With 5 bases clipped from V and 1 base from J, the junction kept 2 bases outside the gene matches. The germline CDR1 and CDR2 sequences are SNHLY and FYNNEI. CDR3 loop: CASSRDRGSNQPQHF. CDR3 in DNA: TGTGCCAGCAGTCGGGACAGGGGAAGCAATCAGCCCCAGCATTTT.

V and J are TRBV29-1 and TRBJ2-1; either TRBD1 or TRBD2 may supply D (5 bases each). The CDR3 loop spans 14 amino acids. Trimming stripped 7 bases from V and 1 base from J, with 14 bases between. Per germline, CDR1 SQVTM and CDR2 ANQGSEA. The CDR3 DNA is TGCAGCGCCCAGGGCCCGGGATCCTACAATGAGCAGTTCTTC. It yields the protein CSAQGPGSYNEQFF.

The chain links TRBV29-1 to TRBJ2-3; D ambiguous. V dropped 4 bases and J dropped 4 bases, with 12 bases sitting between them. This CDR3 region has 13 residues. Germline-derived CDR1 and CDR2 are SQVTM and ANQGSEA. The CDR3 coding sequence is TGCAGCGTTGCTCAGCTTGCGGCAGATACGCAGTATTTT. Translated, it gives CSVAQLAADTQYF.

The genes are TRBV5-1 and TRBJ1-5, with 8 bases fitting TRBD1. The CDR3 totals 16 residues. J gave up 1 base and V 0 bases, and 3 bases lay outside the gene matches. Germline V gene data show CDR1 as SGHRS and CDR2 as YFSETQ. The CDR3 here is CASSLGTGSSNQPQHF. DNA of the CDR3: TGCGCCAGCAGCTTGGGGACAGGGTCCAGCAATCAGCCCCAGCATTTT.

V usage is TRBV5-6 and J usage is TRBJ2-7; TRBD2 agrees at 12 bases. Germline CDR1 and CDR2: SGHDT and YYEEEE. The length of the CDR3 is 15 residues. Trimming cost V 6 bases and J 5 bases; bases outside gene matches: 9. The chain's CDR3 is CASIELAGGPHEQYF. CDR3 nucleotides: TGTGCCAGCATCGAGCTAGCGGGGGGGCCCCACGAGCAGTACTTC.

V is TRBV27 and J is TRBJ2-7; TRBD2 agrees at 13 bases. The CDR3 covers 16 residues. The J segment lost 7 bases and the V segment lost 6 bases, leaving 12 bases of the junction unmatched. From germline, CDR1 is MNHEY and CDR2 SMNVEV (reference sequence). Here the CDR3 DNA reads TGTGCCAGCAGAGGACTAGCGGGGGCTCGCGCGAGGGAGCAGTACGTC. It encodes CASRGLAGARAREQYV.

The count of this clonotype is one. The chain employs TRBV2 and TRBJ2-5; TRBD2 is a possible D gene (6 bases). The germline V gene encodes CDR1 SNHLY and CDR2 FYNNEI. V lost 9 bases to trimming and J lost 8 bases, with 16 bases between them. The CDR3 has 12 amino acids. CDR3 in DNA: TGTGCCAGTAGGACCTCGCGGGAAACCCAGTACTTC. Its translation: CASRTSRETQYF.

The chain is built from TRBV7-2 and TRBJ2-3; D unresolved. CDR1 and CDR2 from the germline V gene are SGHTA and FQGNSA. CDR3 size: 16 residues. Deletions cut 6 bases from V and 0 bases from J, with 16 bases between. The CDR3: CASSRSRIPSTDTQYF. CDR3 nucleotide sequence: TGTGCCAGCAGTCGTAGCAGGATTCCTAGCACAGATACGCAGTATTTT.